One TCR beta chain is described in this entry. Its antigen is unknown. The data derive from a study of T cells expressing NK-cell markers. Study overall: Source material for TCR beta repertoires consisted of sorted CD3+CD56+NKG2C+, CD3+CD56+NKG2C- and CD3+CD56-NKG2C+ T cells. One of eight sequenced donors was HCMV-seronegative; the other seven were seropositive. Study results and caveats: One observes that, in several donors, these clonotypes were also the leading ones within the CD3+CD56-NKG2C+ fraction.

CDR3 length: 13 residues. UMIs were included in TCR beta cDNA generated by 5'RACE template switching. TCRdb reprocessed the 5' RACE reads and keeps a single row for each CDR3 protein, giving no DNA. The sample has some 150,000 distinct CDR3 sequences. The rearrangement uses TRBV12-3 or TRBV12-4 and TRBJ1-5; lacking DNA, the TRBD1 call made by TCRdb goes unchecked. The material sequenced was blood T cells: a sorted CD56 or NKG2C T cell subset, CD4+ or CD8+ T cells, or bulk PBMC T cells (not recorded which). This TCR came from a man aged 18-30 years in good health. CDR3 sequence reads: CASSLTGDQPQHF.